One sample yielded the 32 T cell receptor beta chains listed below, sequenced in a study of T cell clones after liver transplantation. The repertoire was sequenced with immunoSEQ multiplex PCR; TCRdb's copy has only in-frame clones and lacks some. The profile covers around 75,000 clones, with 84% appearing a single time and 2.1% taken by the ten largest. The sample was CD4+ T cells from blood, taken roughly 48 months after liver transplant. The receptors shown here come from a human patient who received a liver transplant. Some of the T cells may derive from the graft donor.

The V and J genes are TRBV6-5 and TRBJ1-6; D may be TRBD1 (5 bases). Trimming took 8 bases from V and 6 from J, leaving 17 bases between them. Germline CDR1 reads MNHEY; CDR2 reads SVGAGI. This CDR3 is 15 amino acids long. CDR3: CASQVGGGGNSPLHF. The DNA for the CDR3 is TGTGCCAGCCAGGTGGGGGGAGGAGGTAATTCACCCCTCCACTTT.

The V call is TRBV11-2, the J call TRBJ2-1; D is unresolved. Germline V gene sequence: CDR1 SGHAT, CDR2 FQNNGV. Trimming shortened V by 7 bases and J by 7 bases, and 11 bases separated the two germline ends. The CDR3 length is 12 residues. This CDR3 is CASTSLLNEQFF. In DNA form, the CDR3 reads TGTGCCAGCACCAGCTTATTGAATGAGCAGTTCTTC.

This clone has only one observation. V is TRBV7-3 and J is TRBJ2-2, with D uncertain. CDR3 length equals 14 residues. V lost 5 bases to trimming and J lost 3 bases, with 10 bases between them. The germline V gene has CDR1 SGHTA and CDR2 FQGTGA. Here the CDR3 reads CASSPGMDTGELFF. The CDR3 bases are TGTGCCAGCAGCCCGGGTATGGACACCGGGGAGCTGTTTTTT.

The chain links TRBV7-2 to TRBJ1-2; the match to TRBD1 covers 9 bases. Per the germline V gene, CDR1 is SGHTA and CDR2 is FQGNSA. J lost 8 bases, V lost 9 bases, and 7 bases had no gene match. The CDR3 runs 12 residues. DNA of the CDR3: TGTGCCAGACGAGGGACAGGGTTCGGCTACACCTTC. Its protein is CARRGTGFGYTF.

The chain has TRBV28 and TRBJ1-2; D remains unclear. The V end was cut by 6 bases, the J end by 2 bases, with 4 bases between. This CDR3 comprises 11 residues. From germline, CDR1 is MDHEN and CDR2 SYDVKM. The CDR3 loop reads CASRGNYGYTF. The CDR3 bases are TGTGCCAGCAGGGGGAACTATGGCTACACCTTC.

Only a few counts were recorded for this clone. This chain links TRBV19 with TRBJ1-4; unclear D gene. CDR1 and CDR2 (germline): LNHDA, SQIVND (reference sequence). This CDR3 is built from 14 residues. The V and J ends lost 1 base and 4 bases respectively, with 7 bases between them. The CDR3 DNA reads TGTGCCAGTAGTATAGCCCGTAATAATGAAAAACTGTTTTTT. Translation gives CASSIARNNEKLFF.

This chain connects TRBV28 to TRBJ1-1; TRBD1 aligns across 7 bases. CDR3 size: 14 residues. The trim removed 6 bases at V and 3 bases at J, leaving 7 bases unmatched. Germline CDR1 and CDR2: MDHEN and SYDVKM. The DNA of the CDR3 is TGTGCCAGCAGAGTCCTTGGACAGGACACTGAAGCTTTCTTT. Translated, it gives CASRVLGQDTEAFF.

J is TRBJ2-2 and V is TRBV2, with D unclear. Looked up from germline, CDR1 is SNHLY and CDR2 is FYNNEI. With 6 bases removed from V and 4 bases from J, the gap between germline ends came to 9 bases. CDR3 length: 13 residues. The DNA of the CDR3 is TGTGCCAGCAGCGAAAGGAGCACCGGGGAGCTGTTTTTT. This gives the protein CASSERSTGELFF.

This rearrangement joins TRBV20-1 to TRBJ1-3; no reliable D call. V shed 0 bases and J shed 6 bases, with 3 bases lying between them. The CDR3 length is 11 residues. Germline lookup yields CDR1 DFQATT and CDR2 SNEGSKA (reference sequence). CDR3 sequence (DNA): TGCAGTGCTAGAGATGTAAACACCATATATTTT. Its translation: CSARDVNTIYF.

The chain uses TRBV4-1 and TRBJ2-3; the match to TRBD2 covers 8 bases. V lost 3 bases to trimming and J lost 2 bases; unmatched junction nucleotides: 4. This CDR3 region has 15 residues. Germline CDR1 MGHRA, CDR2 YSYEKL. In nucleotides, the CDR3 is TGCGCCAGCAGCCACGGGGGGGCGGACACAGATACGCAGTATTTT. Its translation is CASSHGGADTDTQYF.

The V call is TRBV4-2, the J call TRBJ1-4; D is unclear. The germline V gene has CDR1 LGHNA and CDR2 YNFKEQ. The V end lost 0 bases, the J end lost 3 bases, and 11 bases lay between the germline ends. The CDR3 loop spans 16 amino acids. In nucleotides, the CDR3 is TGTGCCAGCAGCCAAGAGCCCGGGGTGGCTAATGAAAAACTGTTTTTT. This encodes CASSQEPGVANEKLFF.

The chain recombines TRBV7-2 with TRBJ1-5; D remains unclear. The CDR3 has 12 residues. Between the trimmed V and J ends, which lost 1 base and 7 bases, there was a span of 5 bases. Germline CDR1 SGHTA, CDR2 FQGNSA. The CDR3 DNA reads as TGTGCCAGCAGCTTAGACGGACAGCCCCAGCATTTT. Translation: CASSLDGQPQHF.

This chain uses TRBV10-3 with TRBJ1-3, with TRBD1 as a possible D gene (6 bases). Looked up from germline, CDR1 is ENHRY and CDR2 is SYGVKD. This CDR3 is built from 16 residues. Trimming pared 0 bases from V and 4 bases from J, leaving 13 bases between. This CDR3 is CAISESVPGVGNTIYF. CDR3 bases: TGTGCCATCAGTGAGTCTGTGCCAGGGGTAGGAAACACCATATATTTT.

This chain links TRBV6-5 with TRBJ1-5; D is undetermined. Germline CDR1 reads MNHEY; CDR2 reads SVGAGI. The CDR3 has 13 amino acids. The ends were cut back, 4 bases at V and 2 bases at J, with 6 bases in the middle. CDR3 bases: TGTGCCAGCAGTTGGGGTGGCAATCAGCCCCAGCATTTT. Residues: CASSWGGNQPQHF.

The genes are TRBV18 and TRBJ1-1; D is perhaps TRBD1 (5 bases). V was clipped by 1 base and J by 1 base, with 7 bases between them. Germline CDR1 and CDR2: KGHSH and LQKENI. The CDR3 loop spans 14 amino acids. CDR3 DNA sequence: TGTGCCAGCTCACCACGCAGGGAGAACACTGAAGCTTTCTTT. Amino acids: CASSPRRENTEAFF.

The rearrangement links TRBV9 to TRBJ2-3; TRBD1 aligns across 9 bases. The CDR3 has 17 amino acids. Germline CDR1 SGDLS, CDR2 YYNGEE. V gave up 2 bases and J gave up 0 bases; unmatched junction bases: 7. The CDR3 DNA follows: TGTGCCAGCAGCGTCGACCTCGGGACAGGGAGCACAGATACGCAGTATTTT. This encodes CASSVDLGTGSTDTQYF.

V gene TRBV7-6 combines with J gene TRBJ2-2, with 10 bases lining up with TRBD1. The CDR3 sequence is 16 residues long. Germline V gene lookup returns CDR1 SGHVS and CDR2 FNYEAQ. The V gene end was trimmed by 5 bases and the J gene end by 5 bases; junction bases not matched to a gene: 8. The chain's CDR3 is CASSPWGTGETGELFF. CDR3 in DNA: TGTGCCAGCAGCCCCTGGGGGACAGGGGAAACCGGGGAGCTGTTTTTT.

The chain combines TRBV5-1 with TRBJ2-1; 10 nucleotides align to TRBD2. Germline V gives CDR1 SGHRS, CDR2 YFSETQ. This CDR3 has 15 residues. V gave up 1 base and J gave up 4 bases; unmatched junction bases: 2. The CDR3 is CASSLRTSGYNEQFF. The CDR3 nucleotides are TGCGCCAGCAGCTTGAGGACTAGCGGTTACAATGAGCAGTTCTTC.

CDR3 region: CASSLRPGLRTEQYF. CDR3 coding DNA: TGTGCCAGCAGCTTGCGGCCAGGTCTTAGAACCGAGCAGTACTTC. This chain links TRBV5-6 with TRBJ2-7, with unresolved D. CDR3 length: 15 amino acids. V was clipped by 1 base and J by 6 bases, with 17 bases between them. CDR1 and CDR2 (germline): SGHDT, YYEEEE.

DNA of the CDR3: TGTGCCAGCAGTTCAGGGGGCGCGGGTGAAAAACTGTTTTTT. Translated: CASSSGGAGEKLFF. This rearrangement joins TRBV6-5 to TRBJ1-4, with 8 positions matching TRBD1. Germline V gives CDR1 MNHEY, CDR2 SVGAGI. The CDR3 is made up of 14 amino acids. The V segment lost 4 bases and the J segment 7 bases; nucleotides outside the gene matches: 5.

The table lists this clone with a count of one. V usage is TRBV5-1 and J usage is TRBJ2-3; TRBD1 is a possible D gene (5 bases). The V end lost 4 bases, the J end lost 5 bases, and 8 bases lay between the germline ends. CDR3 length: 12 residues. Per germline, CDR1 SGHRS and CDR2 YFSETQ. As DNA, the CDR3 is TGCGCCAGCAGCCCTGACAGAGATACGCAGTATTTT. This sequence encodes CASSPDRDTQYF. Full variable domain (rest looked up from reference TRBV5-1 and TRBJ2-3): KAGVTQTPRYLIKTRGQQVTLSCSPISGHRSVSWYQQTPGQGLQFLFEYFSETQRNKGNFPGRFSGRQFSNSRSEMNVSTLELGDSALYLCASSPDRDTQYFGPGTRLTVL.

The chain links TRBV7-6 to TRBJ2-5; the D gene is possibly TRBD2 (5 bases). Germline loops: CDR1 SGHVS, CDR2 FNYEAQ. Trimming took 1 base from V and 3 from J, leaving 18 bases between them. This CDR3 contains 17 residues. DNA of the CDR3: TGTGCCAGCAGCTTAGGGGTGCGGGCGAGGGAAGAAGAGACCCAGTACTTC. Protein: CASSLGVRAREEETQYF.

The chain combines TRBV9 with TRBJ2-2, with 9 positions matching TRBD2. J gave up 6 bases and V 2 bases, and 8 bases lay outside the gene matches. CDR1 and CDR2 from the germline V gene are SGDLS and YYNGEE. The CDR3 runs 16 residues. CDR3 sequence: CASSVQTSGLAGELFF. The DNA for the CDR3 is TGTGCCAGCAGCGTCCAGACTAGCGGCCTTGCCGGGGAGCTGTTTTTT.

The gene calls are TRBV15 and TRBJ2-5; no definite D call. V was shortened by 0 bases and J by 4 bases, with 12 bases between the two germline ends. This CDR3 spans 15 amino acids. Germline V gene lookup returns CDR1 LNHNV and CDR2 YYDKDF (reference sequence). DNA of the CDR3: TGTGCCACCAGCAGAGATCGATGGGCGTCAGAGACCCAGTACTTC. As protein: CATSRDRWASETQYF.

The gene calls are TRBV5-4 and TRBJ2-2; 10 nucleotides line up with TRBD2. This CDR3 is built from 17 residues. The V segment lost 4 bases and the J segment 1 base; nucleotides outside the gene matches: 7. From germline, CDR1 is SGHNT and CDR2 YYREEE (reference sequence). The CDR3 region is CASSRTSGPKNTGELFF. CDR3 nucleotides: TGTGCCAGCAGCCGGACTAGCGGCCCTAAGAACACCGGGGAGCTGTTTTTT.

J is TRBJ2-3 and V is TRBV5-6, with 9 bases that match TRBD2. J gave up 5 bases and V 2 bases, and 6 bases lay outside the gene matches. Germline CDR1 is SGHDT and CDR2 is YYEEEE. There are 15 residues in the CDR3. Here the CDR3 reads CASSFLTSGGDTQYF. In nucleotides, the CDR3 is TGTGCCAGCAGCTTTCTGACTAGCGGAGGAGATACGCAGTATTTT.

The gene calls are TRBV18 and TRBJ1-4; 7 bases align to TRBD1. This CDR3 contains 15 residues. The J segment lost 3 bases and the V segment lost 3 bases, leaving 4 bases of the junction unmatched. The germline CDR1 and CDR2 sequences are KGHSH and LQKENI. The CDR3, as DNA: TGTGCCAGCTCACCGGACAGGCAATCTAATGAAAAACTGTTTTTT. This translates into CASSPDRQSNEKLFF.

V usage is TRBV14 and J usage is TRBJ2-4; 7 bases fit TRBD2. V dropped 2 bases and J dropped 6; count of bases not matched to a gene: 7. The CDR3 consists of 15 residues. The germline V gene has CDR1 SGHDN and CDR2 FVKESK. CDR3 in DNA: TGTGCCAGCAGCCAACTTCAAGGCGGGAGAAACATTCAGTACTTC. The encoded protein is CASSQLQGGRNIQYF.

The V call is TRBV7-2, the J call TRBJ2-7; D is uncertain. This CDR3 spans 14 amino acids. Germline-derived CDR1 and CDR2 are SGHTA and FQGNSA. Deletions cut 5 bases from V and 4 bases from J, with 15 bases between. This CDR3 is CASSPGGVTYEQYF. DNA for the CDR3: TGTGCCAGCAGCCCCGGTGGAGTGACGTACGAGCAGTACTTC.

The chain combines TRBV6-6 with TRBJ1-6, with D tentatively TRBD1 (5 bases). Trimming pared 2 bases from V and 5 bases from J, leaving 7 bases between. The CDR3 loop spans 14 amino acids. The germline V gene encodes CDR1 MNHNY and CDR2 SVGAGI (reference sequence). Here the CDR3 reads CASSYGRDNSPLHF. The CDR3 DNA reads TGTGCCAGCAGTTACGGCAGGGATAATTCACCCCTCCACTTT.

The gene calls are TRBV28 and TRBJ2-3, with D perhaps matching TRBD1 (6 bases). Germline loops: CDR1 MDHEN, CDR2 SYDVKM. With 6 bases removed from V and 2 bases from J, the gap between germline ends came to 15 bases. This CDR3 region has 15 residues. CDR3 region: CASRGAAVSTDTQYF. The CDR3 DNA is TGTGCCAGCAGGGGGGCAGCGGTCTCCACAGATACGCAGTATTTT.

The J gene is TRBJ2-3, the V gene TRBV11-2, with TRBD2 as a possible D gene (6 bases). V dropped 4 bases and J dropped 2 bases, with 22 bases sitting between them. The CDR3 contains 18 residues. Germline V gene lookup returns CDR1 SGHAT and CDR2 FQNNGV. The DNA of the CDR3 is TGTGCCAGCAGCTGGAATTATCGATCGCGGGGAAACACAGATACGCAGTATTTT. It specifies CASSWNYRSRGNTDTQYF.